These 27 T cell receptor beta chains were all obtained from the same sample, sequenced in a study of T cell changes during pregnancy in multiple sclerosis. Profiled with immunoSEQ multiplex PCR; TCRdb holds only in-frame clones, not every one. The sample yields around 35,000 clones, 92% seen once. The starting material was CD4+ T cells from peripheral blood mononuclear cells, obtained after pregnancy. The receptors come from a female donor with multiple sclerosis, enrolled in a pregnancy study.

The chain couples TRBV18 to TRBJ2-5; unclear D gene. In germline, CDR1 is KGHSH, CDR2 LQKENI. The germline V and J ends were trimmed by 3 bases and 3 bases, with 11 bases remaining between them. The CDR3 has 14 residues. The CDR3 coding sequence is TGTGCCAGCTCACCCCTGGGTCAGGAAGAGACCCAGTACTTC. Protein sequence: CASSPLGQEETQYF.

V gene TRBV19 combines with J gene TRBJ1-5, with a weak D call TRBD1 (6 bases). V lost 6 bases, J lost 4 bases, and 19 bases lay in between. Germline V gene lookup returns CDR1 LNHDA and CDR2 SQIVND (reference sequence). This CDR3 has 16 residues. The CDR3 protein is CASRALAGASNQPQHF. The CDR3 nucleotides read TGTGCCAGTAGAGCGTTGGCAGGGGCTTCGAATCAGCCCCAGCATTTT. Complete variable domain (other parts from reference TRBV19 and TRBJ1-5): DGGITQSPKYLFRKEGQNVTLSCEQNLNHDAMYWYRQDPGQGLRLIYYSQIVNDFQKGDIAEGYSVSREKKESFPLTVTSAQKNPTAFYLCASRALAGASNQPQHFGDGTRLSIL.

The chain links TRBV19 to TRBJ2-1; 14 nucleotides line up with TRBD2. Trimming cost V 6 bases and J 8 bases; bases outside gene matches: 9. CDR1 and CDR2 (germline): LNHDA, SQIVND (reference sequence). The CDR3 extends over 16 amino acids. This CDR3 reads CASRATSGRAGDEQFF. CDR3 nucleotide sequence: TGTGCCAGTAGGGCGACTAGCGGGAGGGCCGGTGATGAGCAGTTCTTC.

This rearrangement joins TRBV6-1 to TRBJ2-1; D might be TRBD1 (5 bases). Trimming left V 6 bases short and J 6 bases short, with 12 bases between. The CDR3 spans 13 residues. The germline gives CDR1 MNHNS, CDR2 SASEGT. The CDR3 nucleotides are TGTGCCAGCAGAGGCCAGGGTGGCAATGAGCAGTTCTTC. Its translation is CASRGQGGNEQFF.

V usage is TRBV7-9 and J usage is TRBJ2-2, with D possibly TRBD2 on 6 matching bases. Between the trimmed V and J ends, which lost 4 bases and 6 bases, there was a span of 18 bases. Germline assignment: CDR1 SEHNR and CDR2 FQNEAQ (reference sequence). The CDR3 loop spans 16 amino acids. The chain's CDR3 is CASSYLGGEPAGELFF. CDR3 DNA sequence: TGTGCCAGCAGCTATTTGGGGGGAGAACCAGCCGGGGAGCTGTTTTTT.

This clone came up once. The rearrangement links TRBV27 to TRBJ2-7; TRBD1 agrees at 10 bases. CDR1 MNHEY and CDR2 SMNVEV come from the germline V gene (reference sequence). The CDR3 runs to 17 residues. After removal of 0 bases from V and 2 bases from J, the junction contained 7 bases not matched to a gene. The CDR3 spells CASSLSRVGTGAYEQYF. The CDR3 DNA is TGTGCCAGCAGTTTATCCCGGGTGGGGACAGGGGCCTACGAGCAGTACTTC.

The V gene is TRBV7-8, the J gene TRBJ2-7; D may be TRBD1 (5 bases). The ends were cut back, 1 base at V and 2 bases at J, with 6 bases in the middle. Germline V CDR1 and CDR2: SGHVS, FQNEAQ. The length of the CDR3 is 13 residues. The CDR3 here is CASSLGGPYEQYF. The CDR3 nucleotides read TGTGCCAGCAGCTTAGGGGGCCCCTACGAGCAGTACTTC. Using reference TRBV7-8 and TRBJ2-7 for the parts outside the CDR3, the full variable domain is GAGVSQSPRYKVAKRGQDVALRCDPISGHVSLFWYQQALGQGPEFLTYFQNEAQLDKSGLPSDRFFAERPEGSVSTLKIQRTQQEDSAVYLCASSLGGPYEQYFGPGTRLTVT.

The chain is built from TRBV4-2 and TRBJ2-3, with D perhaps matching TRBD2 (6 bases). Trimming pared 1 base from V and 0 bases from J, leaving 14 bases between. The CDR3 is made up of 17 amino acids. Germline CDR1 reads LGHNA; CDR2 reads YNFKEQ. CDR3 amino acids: CASSQGTAGTSTDTQYF. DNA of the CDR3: TGTGCCAGCAGCCAAGGAACCGCGGGGACGAGCACAGATACGCAGTATTTT.

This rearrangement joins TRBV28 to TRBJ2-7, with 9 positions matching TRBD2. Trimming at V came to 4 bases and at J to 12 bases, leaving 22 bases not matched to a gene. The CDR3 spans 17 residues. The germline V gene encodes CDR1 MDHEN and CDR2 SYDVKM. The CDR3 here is CASSSPLLLREGGVWYF. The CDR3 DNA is TGTGCCAGCAGTTCTCCTCTACTTCTGCGGGAGGGCGGGGTCTGGTACTTC.

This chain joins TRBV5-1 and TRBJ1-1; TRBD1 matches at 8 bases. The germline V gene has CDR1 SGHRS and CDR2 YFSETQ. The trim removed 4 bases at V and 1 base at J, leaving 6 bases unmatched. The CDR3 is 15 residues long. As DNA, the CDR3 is TGCGCCAGCAGCCCAGGACAGGGTCCGAACACTGAAGCTTTCTTT. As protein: CASSPGQGPNTEAFF.

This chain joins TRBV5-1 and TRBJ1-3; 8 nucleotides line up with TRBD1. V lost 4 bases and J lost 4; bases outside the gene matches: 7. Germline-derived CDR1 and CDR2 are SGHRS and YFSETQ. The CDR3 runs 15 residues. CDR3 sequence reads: CASSLRTGYGNTIYF. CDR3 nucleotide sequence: TGCGCCAGCAGCCTCCGGACAGGGTACGGAAACACCATATATTTT.

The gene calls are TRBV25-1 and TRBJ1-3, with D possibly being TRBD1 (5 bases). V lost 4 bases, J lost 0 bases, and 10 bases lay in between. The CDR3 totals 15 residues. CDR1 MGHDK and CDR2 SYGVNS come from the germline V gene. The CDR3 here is CASSAPGGSGNTIYF. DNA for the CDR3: TGTGCCAGCAGTGCTCCGGGGGGCTCTGGAAACACCATATATTTT.

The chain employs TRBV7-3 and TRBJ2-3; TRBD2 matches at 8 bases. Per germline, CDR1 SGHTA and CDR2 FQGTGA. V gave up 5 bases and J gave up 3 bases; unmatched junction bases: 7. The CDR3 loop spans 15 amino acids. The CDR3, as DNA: TGTGCCAGCAGCATGCGGGGGGCAACGACAGATACGCAGTATTTT. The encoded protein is CASSMRGATTDTQYF.

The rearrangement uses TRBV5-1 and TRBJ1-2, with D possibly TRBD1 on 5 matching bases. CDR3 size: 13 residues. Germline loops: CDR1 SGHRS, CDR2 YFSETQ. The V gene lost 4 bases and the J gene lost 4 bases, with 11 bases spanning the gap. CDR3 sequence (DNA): TGCGCCAGCAGCAAAGACAGCACCTATGGCTACACCTTC. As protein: CASSKDSTYGYTF.

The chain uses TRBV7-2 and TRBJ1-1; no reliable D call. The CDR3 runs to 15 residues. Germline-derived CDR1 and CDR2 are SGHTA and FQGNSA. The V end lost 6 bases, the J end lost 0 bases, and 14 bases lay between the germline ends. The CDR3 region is CASRWKRNMNTEAFF. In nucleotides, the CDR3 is TGTGCCAGCAGATGGAAGAGGAACATGAACACTGAAGCTTTCTTT.

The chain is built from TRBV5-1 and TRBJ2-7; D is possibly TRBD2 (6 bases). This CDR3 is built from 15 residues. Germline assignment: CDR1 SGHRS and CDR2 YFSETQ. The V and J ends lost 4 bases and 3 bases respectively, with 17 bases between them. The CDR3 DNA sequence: TGCGCCAGCAGCCGGGTGGGGGGAGCGGACTACGAGCAGTACTTC. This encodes CASSRVGGADYEQYF.

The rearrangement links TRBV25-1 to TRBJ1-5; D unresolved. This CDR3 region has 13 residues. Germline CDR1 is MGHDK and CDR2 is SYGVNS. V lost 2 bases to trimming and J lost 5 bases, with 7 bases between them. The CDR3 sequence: CASSEIGDQPQHF. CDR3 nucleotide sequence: TGTGCCAGCAGTGAAATAGGAGATCAGCCCCAGCATTTT.

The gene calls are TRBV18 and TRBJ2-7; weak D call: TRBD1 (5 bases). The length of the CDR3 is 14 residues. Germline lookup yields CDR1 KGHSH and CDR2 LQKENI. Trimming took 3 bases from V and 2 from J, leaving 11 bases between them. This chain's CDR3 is CASSPMTDTYEQYF. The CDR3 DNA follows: TGTGCCAGCTCACCCATGACAGACACCTACGAGCAGTACTTC.

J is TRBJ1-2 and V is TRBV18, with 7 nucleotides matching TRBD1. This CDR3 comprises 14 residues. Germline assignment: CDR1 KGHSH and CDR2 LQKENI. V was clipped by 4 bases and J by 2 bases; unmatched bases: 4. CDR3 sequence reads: CASSQETGNYGYTF. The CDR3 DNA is TGTGCCAGCTCACAAGAGACAGGGAACTATGGCTACACCTTC.

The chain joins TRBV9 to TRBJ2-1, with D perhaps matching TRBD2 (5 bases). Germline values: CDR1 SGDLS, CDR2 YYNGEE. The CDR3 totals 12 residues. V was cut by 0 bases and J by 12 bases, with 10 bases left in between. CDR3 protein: CASSVVGDRQFF. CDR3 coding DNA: TGTGCCAGCAGCGTAGTGGGAGATCGGCAGTTCTTC.

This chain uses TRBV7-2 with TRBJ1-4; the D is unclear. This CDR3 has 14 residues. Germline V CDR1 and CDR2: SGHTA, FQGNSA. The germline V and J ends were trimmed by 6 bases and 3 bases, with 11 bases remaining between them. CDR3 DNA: TGTGCCAGCAGTCCTGGTGGAGCTAATGAAAAACTGTTTTTT. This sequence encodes CASSPGGANEKLFF.

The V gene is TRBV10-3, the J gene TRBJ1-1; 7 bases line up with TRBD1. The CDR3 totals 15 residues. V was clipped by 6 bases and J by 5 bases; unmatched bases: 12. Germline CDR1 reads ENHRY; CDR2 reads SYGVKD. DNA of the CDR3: TGTGCCATCAGGGGGGCGGGACAGTCTAGTACTGAAGCTTTCTTT. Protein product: CAIRGAGQSSTEAFF.

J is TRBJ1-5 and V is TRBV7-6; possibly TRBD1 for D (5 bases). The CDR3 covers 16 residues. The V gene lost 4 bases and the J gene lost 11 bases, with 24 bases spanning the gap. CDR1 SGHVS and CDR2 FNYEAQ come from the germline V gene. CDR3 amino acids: CASSSFPRGPTATQHF. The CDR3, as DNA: TGTGCCAGCAGCTCATTTCCTAGGGGCCCGACGGCGACCCAGCATTTT. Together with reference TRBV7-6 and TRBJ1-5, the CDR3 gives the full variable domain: GAGVSQSPRYKVTKRGQDVALRCDPISGHVSLYWYRQALGQGPEFLTYFNYEAQQDKSGLPNDRFSAERPEGSISTLTIQRTEQRDSAMYRCASSSFPRGPTATQHFGDGTRLSIL.

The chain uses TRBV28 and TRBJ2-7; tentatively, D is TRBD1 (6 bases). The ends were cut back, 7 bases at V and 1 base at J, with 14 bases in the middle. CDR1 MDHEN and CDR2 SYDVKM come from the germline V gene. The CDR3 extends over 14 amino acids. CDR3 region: CASIGQPMSYEQYF. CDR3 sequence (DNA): TGTGCCAGCATCGGACAGCCGATGTCCTACGAGCAGTACTTC.

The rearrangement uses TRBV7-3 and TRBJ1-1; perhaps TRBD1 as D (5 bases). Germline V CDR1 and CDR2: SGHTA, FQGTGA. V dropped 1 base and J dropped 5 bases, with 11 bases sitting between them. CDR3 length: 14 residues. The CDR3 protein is CASSLRAGQTEAFF. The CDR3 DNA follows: TGTGCCAGCAGCTTAAGGGCGGGGCAGACTGAAGCTTTCTTT.

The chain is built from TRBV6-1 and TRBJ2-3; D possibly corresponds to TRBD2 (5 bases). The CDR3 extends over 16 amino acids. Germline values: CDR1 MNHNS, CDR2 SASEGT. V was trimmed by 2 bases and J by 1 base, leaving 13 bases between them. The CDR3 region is CASSEMSGIGTDTQYF. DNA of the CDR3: TGTGCCAGCAGTGAAATGTCGGGGATCGGCACAGATACGCAGTATTTT.

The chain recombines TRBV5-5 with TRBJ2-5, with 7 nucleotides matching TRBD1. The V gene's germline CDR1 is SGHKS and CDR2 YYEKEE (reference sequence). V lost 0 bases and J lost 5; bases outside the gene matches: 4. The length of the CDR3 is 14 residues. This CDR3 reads CASSLERGRETQYF. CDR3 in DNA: TGTGCCAGCAGCTTGGAAAGGGGGCGGGAGACCCAGTACTTC. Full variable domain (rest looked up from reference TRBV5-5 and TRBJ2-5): DAGVTQSPTHLIKTRGQQVTLRCSPISGHKSVSWYQQVLGQGPQFIFQYYEKEERGRGNFPDRFSARQFPNYSSELNVNALLLGDSALYLCASSLERGRETQYFGPGTRLLVL.